This entry describes one TCR beta chain. This entry belongs to a study of blood T cell repertoires in COVID-19. Generated by immunoSEQ multiplex PCR, the TCRdb table keeps only in-frame clones and is missing some. The repertoire has about 190,000 clones, 70% to 90% of them found once; the top ten carry roughly 6.2%. Deletions cut 3 bases from V and 5 bases from J, with 14 bases between. Germline CDR1 SNHLY, CDR2 FYNNEI. The CDR3 sequence is 15 residues long. This chain joins TRBV2 and TRBJ2-1; no clear D gene. The sequence was obtained from a woman aged 40 to 50 who had recovered from COVID-19. Sequencing input: peripheral blood. As DNA, the CDR3 is TGTGCCAGCAGTGATAGGCTATTCGACAACAATGAGCAGTTCTTC. Translated: CASSDRLFDNNEQFF.